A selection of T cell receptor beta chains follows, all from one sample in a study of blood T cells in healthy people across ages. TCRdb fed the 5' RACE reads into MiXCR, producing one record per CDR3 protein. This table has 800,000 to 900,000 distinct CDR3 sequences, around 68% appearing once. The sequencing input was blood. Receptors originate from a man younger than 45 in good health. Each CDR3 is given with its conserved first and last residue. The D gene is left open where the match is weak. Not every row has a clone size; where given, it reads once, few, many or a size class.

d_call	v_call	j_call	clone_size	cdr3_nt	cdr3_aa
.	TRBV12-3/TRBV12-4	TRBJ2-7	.	TGTGCCAGCAGCCCGTTCATAGCTTACGAGCAGTACTTC	CASSPFIAYEQYF
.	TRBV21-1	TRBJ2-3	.	TGTGCCAGCAGCCCTCAGGTAGCGGGGGGCCACACAGATACGCAGTATTTT	CASSPQVAGGHTDTQYF
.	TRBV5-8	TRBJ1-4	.	TGTGCCAGCAGCTTGTTTGCAGGCATTAATGAAAAACTGTTTTTT	CASSLFAGINEKLFF
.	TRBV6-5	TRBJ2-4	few	TGTGCCAGCAGTTTCGGGATTGACGCGGCCAAAAACATTCAGTACTTC	CASSFGIDAAKNIQYF
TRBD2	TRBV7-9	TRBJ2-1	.	TGTGCCAGCAGCTTCCGGTCCGGGACTAGCGGGGGGGCCGGCTACAATGAGCAGTTCTTC	CASSFRSGTSGGAGYNEQFF
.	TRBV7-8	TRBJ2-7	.	TGTGCCAGCAGCATAGGAGGCCAGGGGGGAACCTACGAGCAGTACTTC	CASSIGGQGGTYEQYF
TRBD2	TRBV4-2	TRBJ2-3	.	TGTGCCAGCAGCCCGGAGCTAGCGGGGAGCACAGATACGCAGTATTTT	CASSPELAGSTDTQYF
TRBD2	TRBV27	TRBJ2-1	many	TGTGCCAGCAGTGGACTAGCGGGGGGGGACAATGAGCAGTTCTTC	CASSGLAGGDNEQFF
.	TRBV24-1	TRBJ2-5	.	TGTGCCACCAGTGACCCTACGGCGGGGAAAGAGACCCAGTCCTTC	CATSDPTAGKETQSF
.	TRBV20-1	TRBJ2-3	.	TGCAGTGCTCCGACGACTGGGTTTAGCACAGATACGCAGTATTTT	CSAPTTGFSTDTQYF
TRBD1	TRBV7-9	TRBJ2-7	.	TGTGCCAGCAGCCCCCGGGACAGGAGCGCCTACGAGCAGTACTTC	CASSPRDRSAYEQYF
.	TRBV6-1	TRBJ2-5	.	TGTGCCAGCAGTGAAGCAGGGTCGGGGCGGGAGACCCAGTACTTC	CASSEAGSGRETQYF
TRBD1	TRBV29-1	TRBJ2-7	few	TGCAGCGTTACCCCGACAGGGGTAAGCCGGGAGCAGTACTTC	CSVTPTGVSREQYF
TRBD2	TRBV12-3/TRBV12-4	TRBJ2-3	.	TGTGCCAGCAGTTCGGGACTAGCGAGGGGGCCAGCAGATACGCAGTATTTT	CASSSGLARGPADTQYF
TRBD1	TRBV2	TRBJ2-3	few	TGTGCCAGCAGCCAACCCACGGGACAGGGGAGGACAGATACGCAGTATTTT	CASSQPTGQGRTDTQYF
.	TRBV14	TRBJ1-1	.	TGTGCCAGCAGCCGAGCCCTGGCCGCGAACACTGAAGCTTTCTTT	CASSRALAANTEAFF
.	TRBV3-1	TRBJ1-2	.	TGTGCCAGCAGCCAAGAGGAGTTAGGTGGCTACACCTTC	CASSQEELGGYTF
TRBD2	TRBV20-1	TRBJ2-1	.	TGCAGTGCTAGGAAGCCCGGGACTAGAATGATCAATGAGCAGTTCTTC	CSARKPGTRMINEQFF
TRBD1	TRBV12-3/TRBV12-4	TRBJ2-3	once	TGTGCCAGCAGTCTCCGGACAGGGGAAGATACGCAGTATTTT	CASSLRTGEDTQYF
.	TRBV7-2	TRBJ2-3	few	TGTGCCAGCAGCCCCGCGGGGTATGCGACAGATACGCAGTATTTT	CASSPAGYATDTQYF
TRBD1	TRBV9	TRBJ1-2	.	TGTGCCAGCAGCGGGACAGGAGATAACTATGGCTACACCTTC	CASSGTGDNYGYTF
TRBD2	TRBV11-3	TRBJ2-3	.	TGTGCCAGCAGCTTATCTAGCGGGGGGCGGGGCACAGATACGCAGTATTTT	CASSLSSGGRGTDTQYF
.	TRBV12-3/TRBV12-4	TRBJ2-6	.	TGTGCCAGCGCCTGGGCTGGGGCCAACGTCCTGACTTTC	CASAWAGANVLTF
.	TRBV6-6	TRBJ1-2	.	TGTGCCAGCAGGCCTACAGGGAGTGGAGGCTACACCTTC	CASRPTGSGGYTF
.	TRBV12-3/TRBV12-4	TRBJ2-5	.	TGTGCCAGCAGTTTAAGGGGGACGTTGGACCAAGAGACCCAGTACTTC	CASSLRGTLDQETQYF
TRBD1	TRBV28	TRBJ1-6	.	TGTGCCAGCGGTGGACAGGGACGGAATTCACCCCTCCACTTT	CASGGQGRNSPLHF
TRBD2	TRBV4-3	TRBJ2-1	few	TGCGCCAGCAGCCAAGATCCGGCTAGCGGGGGTATGAATGAGCAGTTCTTC	CASSQDPASGGMNEQFF
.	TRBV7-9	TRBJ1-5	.	TGTGCCAGCAGCCCCCCTCTTGGGCCCCAGCATTTT	CASSPPLGPQHF
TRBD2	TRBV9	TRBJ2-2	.	TGTGCCAGCAGCCCGGCCGGGGGGGCATCACGGACCGGGGAGCTGTTTTTT	CASSPAGGASRTGELFF
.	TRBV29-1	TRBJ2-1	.	TGCAGCGTTGCTGGGATCACCTACAATGAGCAGTTCTTC	CSVAGITYNEQFF
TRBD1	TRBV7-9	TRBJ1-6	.	TGTGCCAGCAGCTTAATAAGTATGCGACAGGGGAATTCACCCCTCCACTTT	CASSLISMRQGNSPLHF
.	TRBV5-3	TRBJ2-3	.	TGTGCCAGCAGCTTAGTTGGGCTAGTTCTAGCCCAAGATACGCAGTATTTT	CASSLVGLVLAQDTQYF
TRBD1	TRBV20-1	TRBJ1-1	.	TGCAGTGTCCAGGGGGTAATGAACACTGAAGCTTTCTTT	CSVQGVMNTEAFF
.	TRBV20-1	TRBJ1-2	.	TGCAGTGCTAGAGATGGAGAGGGATTTAAGGGTATCGATGGCTACACCTTC	CSARDGEGFKGIDGYTF
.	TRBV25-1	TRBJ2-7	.	TGTGCCAGCAGTGAAACAGGACCCGGCTACGAGCAGTACTTC	CASSETGPGYEQYF
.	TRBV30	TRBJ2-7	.	TGTGCCTGGAGTGAGCACAACTCCTACGAGCAGTACTTC	CAWSEHNSYEQYF
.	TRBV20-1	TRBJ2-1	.	TGCAGTGCAGGGACCTACGGAGGGAGAAATGAGCAGTTCTTC	CSAGTYGGRNEQFF
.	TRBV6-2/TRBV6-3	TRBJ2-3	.	TGTGCCAGCAGTTATGGGACGTATGGGCAGTATTTT	CASSYGTYGQYF
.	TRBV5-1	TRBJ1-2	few	TGCGCCAGCAGAATGTCCCGAGACTATGGCTACACCTTC	CASRMSRDYGYTF
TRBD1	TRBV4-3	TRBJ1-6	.	TGCGCCAGCAGCTTGCGACAGGGCCCTTCACCCCTCCACTTT	CASSLRQGPSPLHF
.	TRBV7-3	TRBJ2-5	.	TGTGCCAGCAGCTTTGGTACGGGGAAGATGGAGACCCAGTACTTC	CASSFGTGKMETQYF
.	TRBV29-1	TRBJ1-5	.	TGCAGCGTTGAAAAAAGGAGGACACTACAGCCCCAGCATTTT	CSVEKRRTLQPQHF
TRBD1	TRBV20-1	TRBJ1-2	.	TGCAGTGCTAGAGATAGGACAGGGGGTTACTATGGCTACACCTTC	CSARDRTGGYYGYTF